The subject of this entry is one T cell receptor beta chain. Study processing details: Amplifying reference gene primers gave estimates of nucleated cell counts. The data were produced by immunoSEQ multiplex PCR, yet TCRdb's version contains in-frame clones alone and is incomplete. D and trimming were read from the DNA, whereas the V and J calls and clone size are those reported in that table. The table lists 130,000 to 150,000 clones, roughly 81% of them singletons, with roughly 2.7% in the top ten. From germline, CDR1 is SGHTA and CDR2 FQGTGA. This CDR3 region has 15 residues. The V gene lost 2 bases and the J gene lost 4 bases, with 14 bases spanning the gap. This entry comes from a study of blood T cell repertoires in COVID-19. Study in general: COVID-19 samples, acute and convalescent, were from the United States, Italy and Spain. T cells, B-cell-depleted T cells, or PBMCs provided the cDNA or gDNA that served as material.

This sequence joins TRBV7-3 and TRBJ1-1; D perhaps matches TRBD1 (6 bases). The sequenced sample consisted of peripheral blood. The receptor was isolated from a human donor with acute or convalescent COVID-19. The donor label of this sample is uncertain. CDR3 sequence reads: CASSLYGGAVTEAFF. The CDR3 DNA reads TGTGCCAGCAGCTTATATGGGGGGGCCGTCACTGAAGCTTTCTTT.